This T cell receptor beta chain was sequenced in a study of blood T cell repertoires in COVID-19. CDR3 length: 15 amino acids. Unmatched junction bases numbered 3, after V lost 0 bases and J lost 1 base. Germline V gene data show CDR1 as SGDLS and CDR2 as YYNGEE. Method: immunoSEQ multiplex PCR; TCRdb's copy keeps in-frame clones and lacks some. The data contain some 410,000 clones, around 87% of them seen just once; the ten biggest clones take up 0.9% to 1%. The gene calls are TRBV9 and TRBJ1-1, with 7 nucleotides matching TRBD1. Sequenced material: PBMCs or T cells enriched from blood (not recorded which). This TCR derives from a woman between 25 and 40 years old with acute COVID-19. Here the CDR3 DNA reads TGTGCCAGCAGCGTAGATGGGACAGCGAACACTGAAGCTTTCTTT. Translated, it gives CASSVDGTANTEAFF.